The present T cell receptor (beta chain) was sequenced within a study of blood T cell repertoires in COVID-19 (dated by TCRdb to 2018 to 2021). Concerning the study at large: Samples from collaborators originated in the United States, Italy and Spain and spanned both the acute and convalescent phases of COVID-19. The prospective study material was composed of cDNA or gDNA derived from T cells, B-cell-depleted T cells, or PBMCs. Subjects who had been exposed to COVID-19, were actively infected with it, or had recovered from it provided the deeply sampled blood TCRbeta repertoires that made up the dataset. The repertoires were released in a freely available public database intended as a resource for research on the immune response to SARS-CoV-2. The samples were drawn from the first 160 participants of the ongoing ImmuneRACE study and from under 1,500 subjects provided by 6 global collaborators. The sample metadata nearly always contained a de-identified subject ID, COVID-19 status, age in years and sex. Where available, HLA class I and class II types were obtained from metadata supplied by the sample provider rather than from assay-based typing.

Worth noting for this clone: The antigen it binds to is not known. Base qualities are not provided; no much larger clone lies one nucleotide away.

Including cysteine and phenylalanine, the CDR3 has 15 amino acids. Left in the record is the CDR3 DNA by itself, 45 bases read in frame from the first base. V ends up 5 bases short and J 2 bases short, with an unmatched junction base count of 4. Via the germline V gene (reference sequence), CDR1 is SGHNT and CDR2 YYREEE. Collaborating institutions collected whole blood in K2EDTA tubes following their own protocols. For TCRbeta analysis, collaborators shipped samples in one of three forms: frozen whole blood, isolated PBMCs, or DNA extracted from either of those sample types. Study-wide conclusions, independent of this receptor: The amount of clinical and demographic metadata varied by source and participant and was provided uncurated.

The immunoSEQ Assay, a bias-controlled multiplex PCR, was used to amplify TCRbeta CDR3 regions from genomic DNA. Regarding the original processing steps: The number of nucleated cells in each sample was estimated by amplification of reference gene primers within the assay. To quantify the absolute abundance of each unique TCRbeta CDR3 rearrangement, sequence reads were collapsed and filtered. For each sample, productive Simpson clonality was calculated as the square root of Simpson's diversity index across productive rearrangements. TCRdb limited this immuneACCESS table to in-frame rearrangements with V and J called. A share of clones is missing; checked studies link under half to unresolved V genes, and the rest is unexplained. V and J calls and clone size are given by that table; D and trimming were obtained from the DNA. For this sample the table gives 250,000 to 300,000 clones, of which 75% to 90% were detected only once. The top ten clones comprise roughly 11% of the sample.

This clonotype was obtained from a woman between 65 and 79 years old with acute or convalescent COVID-19. Sequencing input: peripheral blood. The sequence is built from TRBV5-4 and TRBJ2-5; 12 bases in between match TRBD2. The CDR3 protein is CASSRTSGAQETQYF. Here is the DNA: TGTGCCAGCAGTCGGACTAGCGGGGCACAAGAGACCCAGTACTTC.